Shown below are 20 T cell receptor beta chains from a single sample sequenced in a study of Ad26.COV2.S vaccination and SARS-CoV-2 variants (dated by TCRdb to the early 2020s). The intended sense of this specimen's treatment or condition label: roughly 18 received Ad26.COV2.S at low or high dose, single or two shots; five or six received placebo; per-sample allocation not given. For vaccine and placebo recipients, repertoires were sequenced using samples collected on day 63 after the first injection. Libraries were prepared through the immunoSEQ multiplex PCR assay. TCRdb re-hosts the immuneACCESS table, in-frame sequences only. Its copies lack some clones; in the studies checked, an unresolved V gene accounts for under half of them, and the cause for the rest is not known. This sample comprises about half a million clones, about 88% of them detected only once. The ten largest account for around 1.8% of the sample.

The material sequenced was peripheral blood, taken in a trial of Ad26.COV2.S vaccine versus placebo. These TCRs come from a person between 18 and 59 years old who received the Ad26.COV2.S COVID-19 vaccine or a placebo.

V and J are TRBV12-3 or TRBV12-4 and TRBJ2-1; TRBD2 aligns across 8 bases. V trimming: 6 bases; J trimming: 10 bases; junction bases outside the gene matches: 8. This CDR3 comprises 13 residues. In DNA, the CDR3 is TGTGCCAGCAGCCCCGCGGGAGGTTGGGAGCAGTTCTTC. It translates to CASSPAGGWEQFF.

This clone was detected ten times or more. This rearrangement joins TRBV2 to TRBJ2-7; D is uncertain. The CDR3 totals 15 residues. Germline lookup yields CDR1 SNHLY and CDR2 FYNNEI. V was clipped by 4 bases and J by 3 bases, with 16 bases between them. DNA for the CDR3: TGTGCCAGCAGTGCCCAACACGGAAAGGGCTACGAGCAGTACTTC. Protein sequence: CASSAQHGKGYEQYF.

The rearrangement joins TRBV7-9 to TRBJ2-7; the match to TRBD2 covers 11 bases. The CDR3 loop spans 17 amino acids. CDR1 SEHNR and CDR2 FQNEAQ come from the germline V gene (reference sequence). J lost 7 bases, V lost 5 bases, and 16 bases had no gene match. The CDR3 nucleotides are TGTGCCAGCAGCCGCGGACTAGCGGGCAATTACCCCTCGGAGCAGTACTTC. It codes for CASSRGLAGNYPSEQYF.

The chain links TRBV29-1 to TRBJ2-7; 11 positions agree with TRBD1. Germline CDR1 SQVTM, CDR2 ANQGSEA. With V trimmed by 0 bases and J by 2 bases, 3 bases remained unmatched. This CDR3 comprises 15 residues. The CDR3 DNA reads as TGCAGCGTTGAAGATCCGGGACAGGGGGCCTACGAGCAGTACTTC. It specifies CSVEDPGQGAYEQYF.

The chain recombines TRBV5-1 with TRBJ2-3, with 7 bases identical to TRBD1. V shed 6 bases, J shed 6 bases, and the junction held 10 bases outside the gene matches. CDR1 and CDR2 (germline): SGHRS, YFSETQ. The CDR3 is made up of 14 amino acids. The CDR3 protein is CASTPDRSSDTQYF. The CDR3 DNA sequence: TGCGCCAGCACCCCGGACAGGTCCAGCGATACGCAGTATTTT.

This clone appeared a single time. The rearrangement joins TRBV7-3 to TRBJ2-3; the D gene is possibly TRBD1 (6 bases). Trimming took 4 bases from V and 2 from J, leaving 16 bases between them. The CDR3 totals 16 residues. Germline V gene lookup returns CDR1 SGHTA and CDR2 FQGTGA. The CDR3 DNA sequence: TGTGCCAGCAGCTCCGACCCAGGACAGTACACAGATACGCAGTATTTT. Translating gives CASSSDPGQYTDTQYF.

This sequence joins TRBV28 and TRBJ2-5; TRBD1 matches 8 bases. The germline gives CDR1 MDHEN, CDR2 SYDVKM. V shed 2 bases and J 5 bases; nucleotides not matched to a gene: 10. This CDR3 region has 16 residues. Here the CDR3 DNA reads TGTGCCAGCAGTTTAGGGTCAGGGGGCTTGGGGGAGACCCAGTACTTC. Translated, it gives CASSLGSGGLGETQYF.

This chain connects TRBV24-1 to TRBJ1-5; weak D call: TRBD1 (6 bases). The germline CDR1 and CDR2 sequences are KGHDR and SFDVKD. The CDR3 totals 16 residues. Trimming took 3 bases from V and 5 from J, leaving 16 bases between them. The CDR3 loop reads CATSDITGFWDQPQHF. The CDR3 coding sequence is TGTGCCACCAGTGATATCACAGGGTTTTGGGATCAGCCCCAGCATTTT.

The CDR3 bases are TGTGCCAGCCGGATGGGAAGCTCCTACGAGCAGTACTTC. Translated: CASRMGSSYEQYF. This chain connects TRBV6-5 to TRBJ2-7; the D is unclear. The CDR3 spans 13 residues. Germline loops: CDR1 MNHEY, CDR2 SVGAGI. Trimming took 8 bases from V and 0 from J, leaving 11 bases between them.

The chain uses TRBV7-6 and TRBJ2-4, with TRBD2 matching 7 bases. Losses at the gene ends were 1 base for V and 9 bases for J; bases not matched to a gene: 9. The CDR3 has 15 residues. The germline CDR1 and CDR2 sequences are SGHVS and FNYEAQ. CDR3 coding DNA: TGTGCCAGCAGCTTAGTTGGTGGGGGGGAGAGCATTCAGTACTTC. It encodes CASSLVGGGESIQYF.

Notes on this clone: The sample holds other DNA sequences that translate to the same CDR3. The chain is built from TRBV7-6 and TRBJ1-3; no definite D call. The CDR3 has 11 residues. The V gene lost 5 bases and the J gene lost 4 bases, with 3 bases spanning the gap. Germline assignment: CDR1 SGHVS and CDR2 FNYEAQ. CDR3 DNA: TGTGCCAGCAGCCTCGGAAACACCATATATTTT. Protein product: CASSLGNTIYF.

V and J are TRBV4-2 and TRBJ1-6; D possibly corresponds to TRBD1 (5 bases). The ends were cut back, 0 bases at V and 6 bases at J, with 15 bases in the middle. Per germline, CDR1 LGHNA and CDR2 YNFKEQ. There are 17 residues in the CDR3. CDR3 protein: CASSQDGARVLNSPLHF. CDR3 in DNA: TGTGCCAGCAGCCAAGATGGGGCGCGGGTCCTTAATTCACCCCTCCACTTT.

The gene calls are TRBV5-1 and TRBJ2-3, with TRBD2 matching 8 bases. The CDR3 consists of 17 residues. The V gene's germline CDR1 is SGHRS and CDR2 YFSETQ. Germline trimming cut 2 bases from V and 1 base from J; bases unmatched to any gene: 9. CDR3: CASSFRPTGGGTDTQYF. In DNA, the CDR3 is TGCGCCAGCAGCTTCCGACCGACGGGAGGGGGCACAGATACGCAGTATTTT.

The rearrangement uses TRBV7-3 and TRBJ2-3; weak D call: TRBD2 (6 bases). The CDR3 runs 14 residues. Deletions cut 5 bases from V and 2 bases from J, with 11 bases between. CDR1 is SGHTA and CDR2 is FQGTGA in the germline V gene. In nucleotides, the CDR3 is TGTGCCAGCAGCCACGGGAGTGTCACAGATACGCAGTATTTT. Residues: CASSHGSVTDTQYF.

The CDR3 reads CASSDDRDTQYF. CDR3 in DNA: TGCGCCAGCAGTGACGACAGGGATACGCAGTATTTT. The V gene is TRBV10-1, the J gene TRBJ2-3; D possibly corresponds to TRBD1 (6 bases). The CDR3 loop spans 12 amino acids. The germline V gene encodes CDR1 WNHNN and CDR2 SYGVQD (reference sequence). V was trimmed by 3 bases and J by 6 bases, leaving 7 bases between them.

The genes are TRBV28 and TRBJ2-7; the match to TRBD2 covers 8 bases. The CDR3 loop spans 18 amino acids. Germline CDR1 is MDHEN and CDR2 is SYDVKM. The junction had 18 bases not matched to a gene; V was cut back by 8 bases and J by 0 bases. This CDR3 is CASGGQKSGSWRSYEQYF. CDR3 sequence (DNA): TGTGCCAGCGGGGGTCAAAAGAGCGGGAGCTGGCGCTCCTACGAGCAGTACTTC.

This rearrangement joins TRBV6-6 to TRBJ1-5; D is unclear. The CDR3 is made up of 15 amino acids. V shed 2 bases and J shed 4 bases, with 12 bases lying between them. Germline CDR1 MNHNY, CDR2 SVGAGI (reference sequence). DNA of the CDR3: TGTGCCAGCAGTTACAATGATGGAGAGAATCAGCCCCAGCATTTT. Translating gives CASSYNDGENQPQHF.

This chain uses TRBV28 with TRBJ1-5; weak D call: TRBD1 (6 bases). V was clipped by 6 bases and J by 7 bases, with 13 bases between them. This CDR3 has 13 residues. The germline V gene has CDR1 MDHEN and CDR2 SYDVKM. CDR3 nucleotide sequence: TGTGCCAGCAGGGCACAGGGCGTCCAGCCCCAGCATTTT. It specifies CASRAQGVQPQHF.

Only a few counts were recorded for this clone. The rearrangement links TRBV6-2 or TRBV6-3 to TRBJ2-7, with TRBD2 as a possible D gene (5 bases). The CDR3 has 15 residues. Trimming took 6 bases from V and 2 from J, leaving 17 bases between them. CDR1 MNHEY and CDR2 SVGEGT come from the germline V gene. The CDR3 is CASSKNRGQTYEQYF. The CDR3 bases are TGTGCCAGCAGCAAAAACCGCGGGCAGACCTACGAGCAGTACTTC.

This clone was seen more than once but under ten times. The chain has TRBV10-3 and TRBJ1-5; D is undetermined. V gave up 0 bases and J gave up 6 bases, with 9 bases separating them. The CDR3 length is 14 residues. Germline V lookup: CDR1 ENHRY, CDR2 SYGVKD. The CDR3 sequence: CAISESEGIQPQHF. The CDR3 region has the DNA TGTGCCATCAGTGAGTCTGAGGGAATTCAGCCCCAGCATTTT.